Sequencing of this T cell receptor (beta chain) was carried out in a study of blood T cell repertoires in COVID-19. Study background: Samples of COVID-19 (acute and convalescent) were obtained from the United States, Italy and Spain. PBMCs, B-cell-depleted T cells, or T cells provided the cDNA or gDNA that made up the material.

TCRdb keeps only in-frame clones here, not all; method: immunoSEQ multiplex PCR. The sample shows about 400,000 clones, more than 80% of them seen only once. The length of the CDR3 is 15 residues. With 9 bases clipped from V and 1 base from J, the junction kept 9 bases outside the gene matches. CDR1 MDHEN and CDR2 SYDVKM come from the germline V gene. The TCR originated in a man aged 40-49 years with acute or convalescent COVID-19. The V and J genes are TRBV28 and TRBJ1-3, with 7 bases that match TRBD1. The sequenced material came from peripheral blood. CDR3 residues: CASRQGGRSGNTIYF. CDR3 nucleotides: TGTGCCAGTAGACAGGGAGGTCGTTCTGGAAACACCATATATTTT.